This TCR beta chain came from a study of T cells expressing NK-cell markers (dated by TCRdb to about 2020). General notes on the study: TCR beta-chain repertoires were profiled in sorted CD3+CD56+NKG2C+, CD3+CD56+NKG2C- and CD3+CD56-NKG2C+ T-cell subsets from fewer than 10 donors. Sequencing of the libraries produced 2 x 150 bp reads on Illumina HiSeq 2000/2500, MiSeq or NextSeq. Among the eight sequenced donors, seven were HCMV-seropositive and one was HCMV-seronegative. The study sequenced eight donors, all healthy volunteers chosen at random: three men and five women.

The CDR3 starts with the cysteine, ends with the phenylalanine, and has 13 residues. There is no recorded DNA. Based on the germline V gene (reference sequence), the CDR1 and CDR2 sequences are MNHEY and SMNVEV. General conclusions and limits of the study: Those dominant clonotypes were again the most abundant among CD3+CD56-NKG2C+ cells in a handful of donors, at about 25-60.1%. In six donors, the dominant CD3+CD56+NKG2C+ clonotypes were found to rank among the top 10 CD8+ clonotypes and to make up roughly 1.0-7.0% of CD8+ T cells. Whether the expanded NKG2C-expressing T cell clones were specific for HCMV antigens was left unclear.

Sequencing was carried out with an Illumina HiSeq 2000. TCR beta cDNA libraries were prepared using 5'RACE template switching, which introduced a universal primer site and unique molecular identifiers. cDNA synthesis was primed from the TCR beta constant segment, followed by two successive PCR amplification steps. Under the source paper's analysis protocol: Reads were demultiplexed and grouped by UMI with MIGEC, and clonotypes were assembled and quantified with MiTCR. To remove erroneous sequences, TCR cDNA sequences were retained only when supported by two or more reads. The tcR package was used for downstream repertoire analysis, with clonotypes matched between fractions based on CDR3 nucleotide sequence plus V segment. VDJmatch was used to annotate antigen specificity against VDJdb, with one amino acid substitution in CDR3 allowed. Each CDR3 protein sequence appears as one entry after TCRdb reprocessed the reads, and no DNA is included. Here the V and J calls rest on TCRdb's processing, not on the authors' analysis. The sample table holds about 390,000 distinct CDR3 sequences. The top ten constitute about 10% of the sample.

On this clonotype itself: Which antigen it targets is not known.

A commercial ELISA kit detecting HCMV-specific IgG in serum was used to determine HCMV serostatus. Peripheral blood mononuclear cells were isolated from blood by Ficoll density gradient centrifugation. The sample consisted of blood T cells: a sorted CD56 or NKG2C T cell subset, CD4+ or CD8+ T cells, or bulk PBMC T cells (not recorded which). The sequence came from a woman aged 45-65 years in good health. Donor details come from another sample of the same person, matched by shared clones. The chain links TRBV27 with TRBJ1-1; absent DNA, TCRdb's TRBD1 call cannot be checked. The CDR3 amino acid sequence is: CASSETGFTEAFF.